A selection of T cell receptor beta chains follows, all from one sample in a study of cytomegalovirus exposure and HLA in healthy donors. Data came from immunoSEQ multiplex PCR; TCRdb stores just in-frame clones and leaves some out. The top ten hold 1.5% to 1.9% of the sample, which has about 130,000 clones, roughly 83% seen once. The material sequenced was PBMCs. The receptors were gathered from a man aged 35 to 55 in good health and CMV-seronegative. The conserved cysteine and the conserved F or W are not part of the CDR3 here. The D gene is left open where the match is weak.

ASSTQGASNTGELF	TRBD1	TRBV5-1
ASSLICRAVYEQY	NA	TRBV11-3
ASSQDIGVETQY	NA	TRBV4-3
ASSIRGLAGGSETQY	TRBD2	TRBV19
ATLGQGNNQPQH	NA	TRBV28
ASSQGSNNEQF	NA	TRBV7-3
ASSAGPGSYEQY	NA	TRBV5-1
ASQDTPSNSPLH	NA	TRBV6-5
ASSPDSRIGELF	NA	TRBV25-1
ASSQALGTGDEKLF	TRBD1	TRBV4-1
ASRGQGVRNEQF	TRBD1	TRBV28
ASSQGSYNEQF	NA	TRBV28
SVIKRGGGTDTQY	TRBD2	TRBV29-1
ASSIQQGDVYGYT	TRBD1	TRBV28
ASSVDGRGYYGYT	NA	TRBV9
ASSEARPSSGNTIY	NA	TRBV2
ASSPGGHQPQH	NA	TRBV6-1
ASSQGPGLGYYNEQF	TRBD2	TRBV14
ASSLIAGGGTDTQY	TRBD2	TRBV7-3
ASSFNNEQF	NA	TRBV5-1
ASSLGRGSSGANVLT	NA	TRBV7-2
ASSYVGRGGETQY	NA	TRBV6-6
ASSSQPSGSTDTQY	TRBD2	TRBV7-2